This T cell receptor beta chain is drawn from a study of blood T cell repertoires in COVID-19. Original methodology: The authors estimated nucleated cell counts from reference gene primer amplification. The repertoire was sequenced with immunoSEQ multiplex PCR; TCRdb's copy has only in-frame clones and lacks some. The V and J calls and the clone size are those of that table, but D and trimming were determined from the DNA. Among 230,000 or so clones listed, roughly 85% were seen once. The CDR3 covers 12 residues. V dropped 5 bases and J dropped 5 bases, with 9 bases sitting between them. Looked up from germline, CDR1 is SEHNR and CDR2 is FQNEAQ (reference sequence).

This rearrangement joins TRBV7-9 to TRBJ1-2; perhaps TRBD1 as D (6 bases). The sample taken for sequencing was PBMCs or T cells enriched from blood (not recorded which). This sequence was found in a woman in her 40s with acute COVID-19. The CDR3 sequence is CASSEDRYGYTF. The CDR3 DNA reads as TGTGCCAGCAGCGAGGACAGATATGGCTACACCTTC.